This T cell receptor (beta chain) was sequenced in a study of cytomegalovirus exposure and HLA in healthy donors. The primer mix had 60 Vbeta and 13 Jbeta primers. Profiling relied on immunoSEQ multiplex PCR, and the TCRdb table lists in-frame clones only, not all of them. Altogether some 95,000 clones are present, 60% to 80% being singletons, with the ten largest covering around 7.5%. The source material was PBMCs. This TCR came from a man aged 50 to 60 in good health and CMV-seropositive.

Here the CDR3 reads CASSPMDRGKGNQPQHF. The CDR3 DNA follows: TGTGCCAGCAGTCCAATGGACAGGGGAAAGGGCAATCAGCCCCAGCATTTT. V gene TRBV6-7 combines with J gene TRBJ1-5; TRBD1 aligns across 9 bases. TRBV6-7 is reported as an ORF; its role is uncertain. The CDR3 has 17 amino acids. Germline trimming cut 5 bases from V and 2 bases from J; bases unmatched to any gene: 10.